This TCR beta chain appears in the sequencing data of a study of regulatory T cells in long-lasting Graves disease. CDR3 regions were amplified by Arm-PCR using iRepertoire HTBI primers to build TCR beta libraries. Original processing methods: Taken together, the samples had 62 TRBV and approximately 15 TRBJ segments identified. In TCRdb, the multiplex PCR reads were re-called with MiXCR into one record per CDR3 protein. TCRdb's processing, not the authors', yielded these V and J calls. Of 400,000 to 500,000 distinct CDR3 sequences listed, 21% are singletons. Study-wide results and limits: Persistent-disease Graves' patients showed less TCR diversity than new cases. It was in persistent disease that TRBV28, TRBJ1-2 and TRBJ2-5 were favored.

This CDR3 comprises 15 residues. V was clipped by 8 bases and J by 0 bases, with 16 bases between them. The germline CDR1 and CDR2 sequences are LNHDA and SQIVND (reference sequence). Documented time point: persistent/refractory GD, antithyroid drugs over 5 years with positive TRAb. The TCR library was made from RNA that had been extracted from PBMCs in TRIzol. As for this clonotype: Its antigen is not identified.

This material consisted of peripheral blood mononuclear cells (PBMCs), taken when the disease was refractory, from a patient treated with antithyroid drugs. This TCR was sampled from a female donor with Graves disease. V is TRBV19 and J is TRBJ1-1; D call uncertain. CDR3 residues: CASGFRASVNTEAFF. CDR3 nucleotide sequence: TGTGCCAGTGGGTTCCGGGCCAGCGTGAACACTGAAGCTTTCTTT.